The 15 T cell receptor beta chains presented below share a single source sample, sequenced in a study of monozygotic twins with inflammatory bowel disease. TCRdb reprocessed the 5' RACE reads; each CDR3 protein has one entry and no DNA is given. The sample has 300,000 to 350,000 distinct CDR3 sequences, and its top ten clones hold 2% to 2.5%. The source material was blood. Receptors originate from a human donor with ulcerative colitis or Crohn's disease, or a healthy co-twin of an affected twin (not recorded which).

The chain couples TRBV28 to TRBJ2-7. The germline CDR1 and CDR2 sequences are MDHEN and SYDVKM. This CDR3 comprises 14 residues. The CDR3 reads CASSLWGSSYEQYF.

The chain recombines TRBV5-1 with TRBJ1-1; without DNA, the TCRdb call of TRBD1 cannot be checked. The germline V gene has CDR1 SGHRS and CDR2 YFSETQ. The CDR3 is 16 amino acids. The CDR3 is CASSLAWDRPNTEAFF.

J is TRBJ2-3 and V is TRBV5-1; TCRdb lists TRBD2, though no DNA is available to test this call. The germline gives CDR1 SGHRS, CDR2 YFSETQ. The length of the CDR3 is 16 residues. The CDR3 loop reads CASSPRPGGPSDTQYF.

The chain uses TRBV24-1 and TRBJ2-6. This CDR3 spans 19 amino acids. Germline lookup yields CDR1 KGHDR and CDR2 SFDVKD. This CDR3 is CATSDLHPDSSSGANVLTF.

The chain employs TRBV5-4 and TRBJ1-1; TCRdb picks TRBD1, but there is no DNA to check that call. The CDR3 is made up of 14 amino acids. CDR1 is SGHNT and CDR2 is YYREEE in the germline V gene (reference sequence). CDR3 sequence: CASTDRGRVTEAFF.

The CDR3 is CASSSRGYGMNTEAFF. The V and J genes are TRBV19 and TRBJ1-1; TCRdb gives TRBD1 as the D gene, but with no DNA this cannot be confirmed. The CDR3 spans 16 residues. CDR1 and CDR2 from the germline V gene are LNHDA and SQIVND (reference sequence).

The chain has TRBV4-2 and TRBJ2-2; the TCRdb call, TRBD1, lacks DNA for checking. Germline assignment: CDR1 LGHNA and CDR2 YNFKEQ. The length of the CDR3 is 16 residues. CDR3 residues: CASSHVWGGADGELFF.

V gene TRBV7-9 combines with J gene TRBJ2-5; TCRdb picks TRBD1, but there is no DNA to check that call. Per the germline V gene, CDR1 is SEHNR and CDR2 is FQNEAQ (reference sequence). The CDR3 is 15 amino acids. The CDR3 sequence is CASSSTTGWEETQYF.

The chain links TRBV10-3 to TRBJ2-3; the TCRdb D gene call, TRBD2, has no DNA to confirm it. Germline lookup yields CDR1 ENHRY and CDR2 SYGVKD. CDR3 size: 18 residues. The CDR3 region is CAISESPGIGGSQDTQYF.

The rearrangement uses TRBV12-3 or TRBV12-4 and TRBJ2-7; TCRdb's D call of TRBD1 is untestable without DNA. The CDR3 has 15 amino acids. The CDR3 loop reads CASSHRDRAPYEQYF.

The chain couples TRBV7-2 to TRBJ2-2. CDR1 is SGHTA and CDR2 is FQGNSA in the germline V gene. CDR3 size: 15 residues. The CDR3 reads CASSLELANTGELFF. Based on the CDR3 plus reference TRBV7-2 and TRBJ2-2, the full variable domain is GAGVSQSPSNKVTEKGKDVELRCDPISGHTALYWYRQSLGQGLEFLIYFQGNSAPDKSGLPSDRFSAERTGGSVSTLTIQRTQQEDSAVYLCASSLELANTGELFFGEGSRLTVL.

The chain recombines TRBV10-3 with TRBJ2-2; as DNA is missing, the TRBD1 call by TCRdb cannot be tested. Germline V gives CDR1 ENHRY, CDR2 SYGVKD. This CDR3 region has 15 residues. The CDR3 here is CAISVGVGNTGELFF.

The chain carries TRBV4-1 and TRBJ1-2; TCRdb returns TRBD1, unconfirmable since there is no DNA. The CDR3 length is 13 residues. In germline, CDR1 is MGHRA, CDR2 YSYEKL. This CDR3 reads CASSRDRHYGYTF.

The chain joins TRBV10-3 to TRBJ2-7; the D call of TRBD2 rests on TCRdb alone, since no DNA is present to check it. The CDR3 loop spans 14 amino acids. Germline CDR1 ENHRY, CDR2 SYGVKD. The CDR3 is CAISEEGNTYEQYF.

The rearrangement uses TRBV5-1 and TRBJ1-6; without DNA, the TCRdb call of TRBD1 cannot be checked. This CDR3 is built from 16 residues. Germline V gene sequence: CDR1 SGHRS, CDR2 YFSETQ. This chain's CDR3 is CASSYNSGGGGSPLHF.